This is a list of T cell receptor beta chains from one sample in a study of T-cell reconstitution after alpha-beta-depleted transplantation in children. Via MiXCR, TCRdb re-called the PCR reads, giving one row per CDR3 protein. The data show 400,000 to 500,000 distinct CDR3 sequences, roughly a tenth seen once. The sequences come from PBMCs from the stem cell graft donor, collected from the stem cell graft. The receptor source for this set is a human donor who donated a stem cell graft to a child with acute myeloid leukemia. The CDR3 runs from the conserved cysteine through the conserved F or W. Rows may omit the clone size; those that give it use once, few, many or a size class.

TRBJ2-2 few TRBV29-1 CSVHGWGKGELFF
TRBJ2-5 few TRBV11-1 CASSLGVRAGGLNGETQYF
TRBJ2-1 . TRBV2 CAILPGAGGNEQFF
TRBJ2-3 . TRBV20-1 CSASALSSGGKSDTQYF
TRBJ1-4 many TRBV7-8 CASSSRTATNEKLFF
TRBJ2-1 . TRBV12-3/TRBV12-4 CASSLIFTGVNEQFF
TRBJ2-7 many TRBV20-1 CSASGLAVRHEQYF
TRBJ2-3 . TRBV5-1 CASSLGYQNTDTQYF
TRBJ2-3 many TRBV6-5 CASSFGGSTDTQYF
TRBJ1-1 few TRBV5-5 CASSLARLTEAFF
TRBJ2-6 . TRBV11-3 CASSPGEGSGANVLTF
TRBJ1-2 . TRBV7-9 CASSFGGKGYTF
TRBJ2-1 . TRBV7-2 CASSLEIWGGHNEQFF
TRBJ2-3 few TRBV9 CASSVSGGGPRHTDTQYF
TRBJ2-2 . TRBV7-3 CASSPDYTGELFF
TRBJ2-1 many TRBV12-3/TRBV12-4 CASSFLESHEQFF
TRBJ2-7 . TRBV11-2 CATRERGGAGSYEQYF
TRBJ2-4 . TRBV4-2 CASSQATSGSIQNIQYF
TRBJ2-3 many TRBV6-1 CASSVEAGLSDTQYF
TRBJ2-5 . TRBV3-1 CAIQGPETQYF
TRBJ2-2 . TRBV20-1 CSARPDRIDENTGELFF
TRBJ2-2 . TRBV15 CATSRDRSSGRAGELFF
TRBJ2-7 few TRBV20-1 CSARSGQGGYEQYF
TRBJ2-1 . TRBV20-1 CSAETGTSGSISYNEQFF
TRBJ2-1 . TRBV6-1 CASRQRTGSYNEQFF
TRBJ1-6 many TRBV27 CASSRGYNSPLHF
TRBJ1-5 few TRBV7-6 CASSLGGMGGNQPQHF
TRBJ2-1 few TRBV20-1 CSARTGLDGGIEQFF
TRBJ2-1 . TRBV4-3 CASSQHRDRGSEQFF
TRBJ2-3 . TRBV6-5 CEAGGKGTQYF
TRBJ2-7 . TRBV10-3 CATNRGNEQYF
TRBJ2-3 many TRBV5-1 CASSLGASASTDTQYF
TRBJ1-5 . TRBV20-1 CSARAGTPNQPQHF
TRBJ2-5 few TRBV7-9 CASDQGTQYF
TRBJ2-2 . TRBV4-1 CASSQEGWELDTGELFF
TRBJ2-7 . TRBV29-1 CSVVGQTSPYEQYF
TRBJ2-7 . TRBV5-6 CASSLLAGRVEQYF
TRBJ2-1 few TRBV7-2 CASSLATFSGRAYNEQFF
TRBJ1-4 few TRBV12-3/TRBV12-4 CASSLGRPMNEKLFF
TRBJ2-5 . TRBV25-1 CASSDAGSRETQYF
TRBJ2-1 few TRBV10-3 CAISGGTLNEQFF
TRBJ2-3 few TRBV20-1 CSARPGLAGGPGTDTQYF
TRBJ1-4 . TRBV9 CASSRTGADEKLFF
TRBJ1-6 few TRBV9 CASSAGTSNSPLHF
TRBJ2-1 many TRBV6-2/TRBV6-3 CASSSPGTQYNEQFF